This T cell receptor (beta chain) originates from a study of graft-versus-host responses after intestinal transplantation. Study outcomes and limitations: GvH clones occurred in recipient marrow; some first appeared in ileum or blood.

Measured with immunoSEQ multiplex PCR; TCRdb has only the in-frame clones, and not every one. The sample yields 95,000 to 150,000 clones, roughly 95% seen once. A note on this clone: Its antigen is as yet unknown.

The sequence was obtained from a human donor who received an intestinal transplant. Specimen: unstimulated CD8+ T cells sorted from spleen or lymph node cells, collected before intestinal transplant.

The CDR3 nucleotides are TGCGCCAGCAGCTTGGCTTCCGGACAGGTCCTCGAGCAGTACTTC. Protein sequence: CASSLASGQVLEQYF. The chain uses TRBV5-1 and TRBJ2-7; 7 bases agree with TRBD1. V lost 0 bases, J lost 6 bases, and 9 bases stayed unmatched. There are 15 residues in the CDR3. Germline loops: CDR1 SGHRS, CDR2 YFSETQ.